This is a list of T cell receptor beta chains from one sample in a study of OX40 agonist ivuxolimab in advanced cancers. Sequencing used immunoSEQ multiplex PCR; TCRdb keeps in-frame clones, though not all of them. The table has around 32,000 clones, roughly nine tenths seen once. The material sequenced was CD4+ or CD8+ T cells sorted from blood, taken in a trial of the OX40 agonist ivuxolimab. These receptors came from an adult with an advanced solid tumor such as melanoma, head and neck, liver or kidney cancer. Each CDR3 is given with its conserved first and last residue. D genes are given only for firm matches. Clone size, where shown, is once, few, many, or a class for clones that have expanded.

cdr3_nt: TGTGCCAGCACCGGGATCCTCCGGAATGAGCAGTTCTTC
cdr3_aa: CASTGILRNEQFF
clone_size: .
d_call: .
v_call: TRBV2
j_call: TRBJ2-1

cdr3_nt: TGTGCCAGCATCCCCCAGGGGGGGGTCACTGAAGCTTTCTTT
cdr3_aa: CASIPQGGVTEAFF
clone_size: once
d_call: TRBD1
v_call: TRBV27
j_call: TRBJ1-1

cdr3_nt: TGTGCCAGCAACTTCATAGGGGGGCTCCAAGAGACCCAGTACTTC
cdr3_aa: CASNFIGGLQETQYF
clone_size: .
d_call: .
v_call: TRBV7-8
j_call: TRBJ2-5

cdr3_nt: TGTGCCTGCGGAAGTGGGCTGTTTAATTCACCCCTCCACTTT
cdr3_aa: CACGSGLFNSPLHF
clone_size: .
d_call: .
v_call: TRBV30
j_call: TRBJ1-6

cdr3_nt: TGTGCCAGCAGCTTAGTCGGCCCGGCCTACGAGCAGTACTTC
cdr3_aa: CASSLVGPAYEQYF
clone_size: .
d_call: .
v_call: TRBV11-2
j_call: TRBJ2-7

cdr3_nt: TGTGCCAGCAGTCCCATTACCGGGACATCACGCGACGAGCAGTACTTC
cdr3_aa: CASSPITGTSRDEQYF
clone_size: .
d_call: .
v_call: TRBV27
j_call: TRBJ2-7

cdr3_nt: TGTGCCAGCAGCCCAACCTACCCCCATATGTGGGAGACCCAGTACTTC
cdr3_aa: CASSPTYPHMWETQYF
clone_size: .
d_call: .
v_call: TRBV7-2
j_call: TRBJ2-5

cdr3_nt: TGTGCCAGCAGCTTGGAATACCAAGAGACCCAGTACTTC
cdr3_aa: CASSLEYQETQYF
clone_size: .
d_call: .
v_call: TRBV5-6
j_call: TRBJ2-5

cdr3_nt: TGTGCCAGCAGTGAATTAATTGGTCTAACTGAAGCTTTCTTT
cdr3_aa: CASSELIGLTEAFF
clone_size: .
d_call: .
v_call: TRBV25-1
j_call: TRBJ1-1

cdr3_nt: TGTGCCAGCAATCGGGGGCCGCATAATGAAAAACTGTTTTTT
cdr3_aa: CASNRGPHNEKLFF
clone_size: .
d_call: .
v_call: TRBV2
j_call: TRBJ1-4

cdr3_nt: TGTGCCTGGGGACGCTACTACGAGCAGTACTTC
cdr3_aa: CAWGRYYEQYF
clone_size: .
d_call: .
v_call: TRBV30
j_call: TRBJ2-7

cdr3_nt: TGTGCCAGCAGCCAAGACGACAGGGTTGATCAGCCCCAGCATTTT
cdr3_aa: CASSQDDRVDQPQHF
clone_size: .
d_call: TRBD1
v_call: TRBV4-2
j_call: TRBJ1-5

cdr3_nt: TGTGCCTGGAGTGAGGGTGGCCAGCCCCAGCATTTT
cdr3_aa: CAWSEGGQPQHF
clone_size: .
d_call: .
v_call: TRBV30
j_call: TRBJ1-5

cdr3_nt: TGTGCCAGCAGCTCCGGCTTGGCCTACGAGCAGTACTTC
cdr3_aa: CASSSGLAYEQYF
clone_size: .
d_call: .
v_call: TRBV7-9
j_call: TRBJ2-7

cdr3_nt: TGTGCCACCAGCAGACCCCGGGGTAGCGGGAAGGAGAATGAGCAGTTCTTC
cdr3_aa: CATSRPRGSGKENEQFF
clone_size: .
d_call: TRBD2
v_call: TRBV15
j_call: TRBJ2-1

cdr3_nt: TGTGCCAGCAGTTTACTCGGCGGGGTTACCTACGAGCAGTACTTC
cdr3_aa: CASSLLGGVTYEQYF
clone_size: .
d_call: .
v_call: TRBV28
j_call: TRBJ2-7

cdr3_nt: TGTGCCGCAAGGGGGGGAATCACTGAGCTGTTTTTT
cdr3_aa: CAARGGITELFF
clone_size: once
d_call: .
v_call: TRBV19
j_call: TRBJ2-2

cdr3_nt: TGTGCCACTCACCCCGGGCAGTTGGGGCCAGATACGCAGTATTTT
cdr3_aa: CATHPGQLGPDTQYF
clone_size: .
d_call: .
v_call: TRBV19
j_call: TRBJ2-3

cdr3_nt: TGCGCCAGCAGCTCGGGGACTCCAGCGCTAGGGGATACGCAGTATTTT
cdr3_aa: CASSSGTPALGDTQYF
clone_size: .
d_call: .
v_call: TRBV5-1
j_call: TRBJ2-3

cdr3_nt: TGTGCCTGGTCGGCCGTGAACACTGAAGCTTTCTTT
cdr3_aa: CAWSAVNTEAFF
clone_size: .
d_call: .
v_call: TRBV30
j_call: TRBJ1-1

cdr3_nt: TGTGCCAGCAGCTTAAGGGGCTCCTACGAGCAGTACTTC
cdr3_aa: CASSLRGSYEQYF
clone_size: .
d_call: .
v_call: TRBV11-2
j_call: TRBJ2-7

cdr3_nt: TGTGCCAGCAGTTCCCTAGCGGGGGGGGAGTACAATGAGCAGTTCTTC
cdr3_aa: CASSSLAGGEYNEQFF
clone_size: .
d_call: TRBD2
v_call: TRBV28
j_call: TRBJ2-1

cdr3_nt: TGTGCCAGCAGCTTGCTCAACTATGGCTACACCTTC
cdr3_aa: CASSLLNYGYTF
clone_size: .
d_call: .
v_call: TRBV5-6
j_call: TRBJ1-2

cdr3_nt: TGTGCCAGCAGCCATTATCCGGGACTAGCGGGAGGAAGCTCCTACAATGAGCAGTTCTTC
cdr3_aa: CASSHYPGLAGGSSYNEQFF
clone_size: .
d_call: TRBD2
v_call: TRBV4-2
j_call: TRBJ2-1

cdr3_nt: TGTGCCAGCAGCGTGGGGCTAGCGGGGGTCAATGAGCAGTTCTTC
cdr3_aa: CASSVGLAGVNEQFF
clone_size: .
d_call: TRBD2
v_call: TRBV9
j_call: TRBJ2-1

cdr3_nt: TGCGCCAGCAGCCAAGATCCGGGGGTGGACACCGGGGAGCTGTTTTTT
cdr3_aa: CASSQDPGVDTGELFF
clone_size: .
d_call: .
v_call: TRBV4-1
j_call: TRBJ2-2

cdr3_nt: TGCAGCGTTGATACAGGAAGGGTTGAAGGGGACTATGGCTACACCTTC
cdr3_aa: CSVDTGRVEGDYGYTF
clone_size: .
d_call: .
v_call: TRBV29-1
j_call: TRBJ1-2

cdr3_nt: TGTGCCAGCAGCTTAGGGAACTACGAGCAGTACTTC
cdr3_aa: CASSLGNYEQYF
clone_size: .
d_call: .
v_call: TRBV13
j_call: TRBJ2-7

cdr3_nt: TGCAGCGTTGATGGACAGGGGTCACAAGAGACCCAGTACTTC
cdr3_aa: CSVDGQGSQETQYF
clone_size: .
d_call: TRBD1
v_call: TRBV29-1
j_call: TRBJ2-5

cdr3_nt: TGCGCCAGCAGCCAAGTAGGAGGAGTCGATGGCTACACCTTC
cdr3_aa: CASSQVGGVDGYTF
clone_size: .
d_call: .
v_call: TRBV4-1
j_call: TRBJ1-2

cdr3_nt: TGTGCCAGTAGTCTGCTAGCGGGAGTGACAGATACGCAGTATTTT
cdr3_aa: CASSLLAGVTDTQYF
clone_size: .
d_call: TRBD2
v_call: TRBV19
j_call: TRBJ2-3

cdr3_nt: TGCGCCAGCAGTCAATTAGGAGGGTCGGTTCGAGAGACCCAGTACTTC
cdr3_aa: CASSQLGGSVRETQYF
clone_size: once
d_call: .
v_call: TRBV23-1
j_call: TRBJ2-5

cdr3_nt: TGTGCCAGCAGCCCCGGACAGACCGAGACTACCCGTCCCCCTTACGAGCAGTACTTC
cdr3_aa: CASSPGQTETTRPPYEQYF
clone_size: once
d_call: .
v_call: TRBV7-9
j_call: TRBJ2-7

cdr3_nt: TGTGCCAGCAGCACCCAACTAGCTTTTGTCAATGAGCAGTTCTTC
cdr3_aa: CASSTQLAFVNEQFF
clone_size: .
d_call: .
v_call: TRBV7-9
j_call: TRBJ2-1

cdr3_nt: TGTGCCAGCAGCTTAGCAGGGTCCTACGAGCAGTACTTC
cdr3_aa: CASSLAGSYEQYF
clone_size: .
d_call: .
v_call: TRBV7-2
j_call: TRBJ2-7

cdr3_nt: TGCGCCAGCATCCCTGTCAGGGGGCAGCATGGCTACACCTTC
cdr3_aa: CASIPVRGQHGYTF
clone_size: .
d_call: TRBD1
v_call: TRBV5-1
j_call: TRBJ1-2

cdr3_nt: TGTGCCAGCAGCCAAGAGGACAGGGAGGACACTGAAGCTTTCTTT
cdr3_aa: CASSQEDREDTEAFF
clone_size: .
d_call: TRBD1
v_call: TRBV4-2
j_call: TRBJ1-1

cdr3_nt: TGCGCCAGCAGCTTGGGCGGGAGCCAAGAGACCCAGTACTTC
cdr3_aa: CASSLGGSQETQYF
clone_size: .
d_call: TRBD2
v_call: TRBV5-1
j_call: TRBJ2-5

cdr3_nt: TGTGCCAGCAGCCAGTACAATGAGCAGTTCTTC
cdr3_aa: CASSQYNEQFF
clone_size: .
d_call: .
v_call: TRBV27
j_call: TRBJ2-1

cdr3_nt: TGCGCCGTATCCCCATCAGTGAGCAATCAGCCCCAGCATTTT
cdr3_aa: CAVSPSVSNQPQHF
clone_size: .
d_call: .
v_call: TRBV10-2
j_call: TRBJ1-5

cdr3_nt: TGTGCCAGCAGCTTGGCCGCAGGATTTGAAGCTTTCTTT
cdr3_aa: CASSLAAGFEAFF
clone_size: once
d_call: .
v_call: TRBV5-4
j_call: TRBJ1-1